A single T cell receptor beta chain is shown here with its context. Its target antigen remains unknown. This sample is drawn from a study of cytomegalovirus exposure and HLA in healthy donors (dated 2017 in TCRdb). About the investigation overall: An earlier analysis of roughly 500 of the donors reported approximately 300 Gb of sequence data and approximately 120 million unique TCR beta sequences obtained from 150 million to 200 million T cells. An early release covering 550 to 650 HLA-typed donors comprised about 300 gigabases of sequencing data and around 85 million unique TCR sequences. Of the 300 to 450 genotyped donors, 65% to 90% were placed in the genetic ancestry cluster associated with self-reported Caucasian donors. The aim of the study was to test whether cataloging public T cell receptors could identify signatures of past pathogen exposure. Using immunosequencing, the study profiled T cell repertoires from 500 to 800 subjects and related those repertoires to cytomegalovirus serostatus. Along with the roughly 700-subject first cohort, a separate validation cohort of over a hundred different subjects was used. The study combined high-throughput TCR immunosequencing, statistical association of individual TCRs with disease status, and machine learning to predict cytomegalovirus infection status. A later analysis re-examined previously published TCR beta repertoires from about 670 donors and added high-resolution HLA genotyping to investigate patterns of TCR occurrence. The later analysis used no new phenotypic data to find candidate immune exposures, relying instead on TCR beta sequences and their occurrence across donors. An earlier analysis of 587 of the donors used high-throughput TCR beta sequencing to judge whether each TCR beta V gene segment behaved as functional or pseudogenic. Donor age, sex, ethnicity and CMV serostatus were compiled together with the repertoire data. A later genetic analysis took genome-wide SNP genotypes for about 55% of the roughly 670 donors and used that subset as a discovery cohort. All discovery cohort repertoires had been generated on a single sequencing platform. HLA typing included class I and class II loci at four-digit resolution. The number of typed donors differed by locus: about 620-640 for A, B, C, DRB1 and DQB1; some 500 for DQA1; approximately 610 for DPA1; and some 470 for DPB1. Roughly 5 DR-DQ haplotypes were handled as single units for association and clustering because linkage in the cohort was strong. Across approximately 400 genotyped donors of the cohort, an average of about 250,000 unique TCR beta nucleotide sequences per donor were sequenced, and around 19% of those sequences were non-productive.

On the study overall, not on this receptor specifically: At a false discovery rate of 0.05, a later analysis linked under 20,000 TCR beta sequences to specific HLA alleles. A cluster of highly shared sequence variants was judged likely to be a technical artifact of the sequencing pipeline. Three of the identified cytomegalovirus-associated TCR beta chains were confirmed in vitro to be specific for cytomegalovirus antigens. Some IMGT-functional V segments, including TRBV6-2 and TRBV6-3, could not be told apart with the 87-base-pair reads, so those segments were excluded. Correlated functional status among segregating V segments might be attributable to linkage disequilibrium, but an unknown experimental factor could not be ruled out. In a later analysis, most CMV-associated TCR beta chains were found to appear HLA-restricted, with HLA associations seemingly driven largely by CMV exposure. The study listed 150 to 200 TCR beta chains as associated with cytomegalovirus. Seventeen rarely observed V segments, including chromosome 9 orphons, were excluded from the earlier analysis of about 600 of the donors because counts were too low. A later analysis found that HLA-associated TCR beta chains were more clonally expanded and had lower generation probabilities than equally common non-associated chains. In both the original and validation cohorts, the classifier was reported to diagnose cytomegalovirus status with high specificity and sensitivity. Broadly in line with IMGT annotations, most TCR beta V segments showed up in productive rearrangements about 87% or about 30% of the time in an earlier analysis of around 550 of the donors. The only immune exposure information available for the cohort was CMV serostatus. A later analysis reported that several top co-occurrence clusters appeared linked to parvovirus B19, influenza, CMV and Epstein-Barr virus. While some public TCRs were present in many individuals, most TCR sequences turned up only very rarely across donors. The authors suggested that the approach could potentially be extended to other disease states and immunological phenotypes. This cohort had only TCR beta chains sequenced, and the lack of alpha or paired-chain data limited which features could be detected. Sequencing depth was assumed to be roughly uniform across donors in the presence/absence analyses, though that assumption may not hold. According to a later analysis, TCR association rates differed among HLA loci, with DRB1 alleles showing the most associated TCRs and HLA-C alleles showing the fewest. A further reported finding was that TCR beta sequences accurately predicted the HLA-A and HLA-B alleles for most subjects in the first cohort. Because HLA typing was unavailable for some donors at each locus, only the typed subset was used in association tests. A later genetic analysis reported fewer N-insertions in productive TCRs among donors in an Asian-associated ancestry cluster than the approximately 700-donor mean. An association between a missense DCLRE1C variant and V-gene and J-gene trimming of TCR beta chains was found in a later genetic analysis and replicated in an independent cohort. When HLA alleles, especially DR and DQ, strongly co-occurred, TCR associations were difficult to assign to individual alleles.

The cohort was made up of approximately 670 healthy bone marrow donors. At the time of sampling, all cohort members were nominally healthy, though unrecorded immune exposures were likely present. The donor was CMV seronegative and was included in the group of several hundred seronegative cohort members. Each donor provided a peripheral blood sample, and peripheral blood mononuclear cells were used for TCR beta sequencing. The Qiagen DNeasy Blood Extraction Kit was used to extract genomic DNA from the blood cell samples. Libraries came from the immunoSEQ multiplex PCR assay. For the multiplex PCR, a mixture combining 60 forward primers for TCR Vbeta segments and 13 reverse primers for TCR Jbeta segments was used. A multiplex PCR assay on genomic DNA amplified the CDR3 region of rearranged TCR beta genes. The amplified TCR beta libraries were sequenced on the Illumina HiSeq System as 87-base-pair reads. As for the authors' bioinformatics: A later analysis tallied 75 million to 95 million unique TCR beta chains across the 550 to 850 repertoires, and approximately 12 million of those chains were shared by two or more donors. A nearest-neighbor algorithm error-corrected the raw reads and collapsed the reads into unique sequences, merging closely related sequences to remove PCR and sequencing errors. Alignment of CDR3 sequences to IMGT reference sequences was used to assign V, D and J gene segments. For a sequence to be retained, at least a six-nucleotide match to both a V gene segment and a J gene segment was required. A rearrangement counted as productive if the CDR3 had no stop codons and remained in frame with V and J, and every other rearrangement counted as non-productive. Following IMGT convention, CDR3 was defined as the stretch from the second conserved V-encoded cysteine up to the conserved J-encoded phenylalanine. The earlier analysis of a few hundred of the donors excluded sequences that lacked an unambiguous match to a single V gene segment. An earlier analysis of roughly 590 of the donors called V segments functional above 56.7% productive rearrangements and segregating when the between-donor standard deviation exceeded 5%. A statistical classification framework was built to diagnose cytomegalovirus status from the catalog of TCR beta chain sequences. V and J gene assignment, in a later analysis, came from comparing TCR nucleotide sequences with IMGT/GENE-DB human TR gene sequences. In a later analysis, CDR3 sequences and most-parsimonious VDJ recombination scenarios were assigned using the TCRdist pipeline. A later analysis defined each TCR beta chain by its CDR3 amino acid sequence plus V-gene family, and excluded reads lacking a unique V-gene family. In a later analysis, around 650 highly shared, low-generation-probability nucleotide sequences were removed to address suspected cross-contamination and a sequencing artifact. A later analysis calculated a clonal expansion index for each public chain from normalized within-repertoire ranks of inferred template counts. A later analysis computed generation probabilities with a VDJ recombination model fitted to out-of-frame rearrangements, and checked the results against IGoR. Hypergeometric tests were used in a later analysis to score TCR-TCR, TCR-HLA and TCR-CMV co-occurrence, with a repertoire-size bias correction applied to the TCR pairs. In a later analysis, false discovery rates were estimated by permuting HLA or CMV assignments 20 times. In a later analysis, co-occurring TCRs were grouped using DBSCAN, with TCRdist sequence similarity added in when clustering inside HLA-allele-positive subsets. For co-occurrence clustering, repertoires with fewer than 30,000 or more than 120,000 public chains were excluded, along with 4 to 6 repertoires with anomalous nucleotide sharing. TCRdb limited this immuneACCESS table to in-frame rearrangements with V and J called. A share of clones is missing; checked studies link under half to unresolved V genes, and the rest is unexplained. V, J and clone size were drawn from that table, and D and trimming were deduced from the DNA. The sample table holds 130,000 or so clones. The top ten constitute approximately 1.7% of the sample.

From cysteine to phenylalanine, the CDR3 is 15 amino acids long. CDR3 DNA only is kept here, 45 bases in frame from base 1. V drops 3 bases and J drops 3 bases, leaving 14 bases in between. The germline V gene provides CDR1 SGHTA and CDR2 FQGNSA. The source is a man younger than 35 in good health and CMV-seronegative. Sequenced: PBMCs. The chain links TRBV7-2 with TRBJ2-5; TRBD2 is possibly the D segment (6 matching bases). The DNA is TGTGCCAGCAGCTTTCCGGGACTCCCGAAAGAGACCCAGTACTTC. This codes for CASSFPGLPKETQYF.